A single TCR beta chain is shown here with its context. Method: immunoSEQ multiplex PCR; TCRdb's copy keeps in-frame clones and lacks some. The repertoire holds about 110,000 clones, with about 78% as singletons. This entry is derived from a study of blood T cell repertoires in COVID-19. Overall study context: Acute and convalescent COVID-19 samples came from the United States, Italy and Spain. T cells, B-cell-depleted T cells, or PBMCs provided the cDNA or gDNA that served as material.

The germline V gene has CDR1 SGHNT and CDR2 YYREEE (reference sequence). Trimming removed 0 bases from V and 0 bases from J, with 12 bases in between. The CDR3 loop spans 16 amino acids. The chain joins TRBV5-4 to TRBJ1-2; D unclear. The sequence came from a human donor in a cohort sampled during active or convalescent COVID-19. Sample: peripheral blood. CDR3 DNA sequence: TGTGCCAGCAGCTTGGGGGCAGCCAATTCTAACTATGGCTACACCTTC. Translation: CASSLGAANSNYGYTF.